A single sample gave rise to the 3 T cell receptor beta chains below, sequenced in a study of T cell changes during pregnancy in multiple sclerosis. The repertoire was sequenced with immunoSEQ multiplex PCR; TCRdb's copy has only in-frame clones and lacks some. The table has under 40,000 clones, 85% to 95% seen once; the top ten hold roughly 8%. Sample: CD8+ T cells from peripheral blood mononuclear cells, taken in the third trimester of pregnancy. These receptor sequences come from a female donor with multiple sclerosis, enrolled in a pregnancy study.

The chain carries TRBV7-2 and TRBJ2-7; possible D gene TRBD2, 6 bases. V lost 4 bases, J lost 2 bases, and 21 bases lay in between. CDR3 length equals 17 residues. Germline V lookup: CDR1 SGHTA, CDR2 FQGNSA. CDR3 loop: CASSWGALEGSTYEQYF. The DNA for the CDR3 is TGTGCCAGCAGCTGGGGAGCCCTGGAGGGGAGCACCTACGAGCAGTACTTC.

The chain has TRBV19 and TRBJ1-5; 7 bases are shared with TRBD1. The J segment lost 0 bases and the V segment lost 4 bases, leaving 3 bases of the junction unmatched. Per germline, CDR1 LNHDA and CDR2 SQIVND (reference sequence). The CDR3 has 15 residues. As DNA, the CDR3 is TGTGCCAGTAGTACGGGGACAGATAGCAATCAGCCCCAGCATTTT. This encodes CASSTGTDSNQPQHF.

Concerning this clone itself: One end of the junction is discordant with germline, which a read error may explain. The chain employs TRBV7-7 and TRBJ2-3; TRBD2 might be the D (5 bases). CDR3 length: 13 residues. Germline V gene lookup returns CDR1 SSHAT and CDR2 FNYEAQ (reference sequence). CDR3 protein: CASSLWGADTQYF. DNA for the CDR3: TGTGCTAGCAGCTTGTGGGGAGCAGATACGCAGTATTTT. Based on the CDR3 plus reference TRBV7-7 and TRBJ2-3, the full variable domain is GAGVSQSPRYKVTKRGQDVTLRCDPISSHATLYWYQQALGQGPEFLTYFNYEAQPDKSGLPSDRFSAERPEGSISTLTIQRTEQRDSAMYRCASSLWGADTQYFGPGTRLTVL.